These T cell receptor beta chains were read from a single sample in a study of technical replicates of blood from four donors. The repertoire was sequenced with immunoSEQ multiplex PCR; TCRdb's copy has only in-frame clones and lacks some. This table holds more than 65,000 clones, around 90% found once. What was sequenced was PBMCs. The receptors originated from a human donor in good health. Some clones in this sample may be carry-over from other donors' samples. CDR3s include the opening cysteine and the closing phenylalanine or tryptophan. D genes are given only for firm matches. Clone size is not always given. Where it is, it says once, few, many or a class for expanded clones.

TRBJ2-3,TRBD2,TRBV6-5,-,TGTGCCAGCAGTACCCCTAGCGGGAGCACAGATACGCAGTATTTT,CASSTPSGSTDTQYF
TRBJ2-7,TRBD1,TRBV6-6,-,TGTGCCAGCAGTCCCGGGACAGGGAGCGAGCAGTACTTC,CASSPGTGSEQYF
TRBJ2-3,-,TRBV7-9,-,TGTGCCAGCAGCTTAGTAGGCACAGATACGCAGTATTTT,CASSLVGTDTQYF
TRBJ1-2,-,TRBV6-5,-,TGTGCCAGCACCCCGGACTCAAACTATGGCTACACCTTC,CASTPDSNYGYTF
TRBJ1-1,TRBD1,TRBV30,few,TGTGCCCGGCAGGGGGCAGACACTGAAGCTTTCTTT,CARQGADTEAFF
TRBJ1-5,-,TRBV2,-,TGTGCCAGCAGTGATCAGGGCCTCCGAGAGGTTCAGCCCCAGCATTTT,CASSDQGLREVQPQHF
TRBJ2-7,TRBD2,TRBV29-1,once,TGCAGCGTTGAAGGCGGTAGCGGGTCCTCCTACGAGCAGTACTTC,CSVEGGSGSSYEQYF
TRBJ1-3,-,TRBV29-1,-,TGCAGCGGCAACCAGGGAAACACCATATATTTT,CSGNQGNTIYF
TRBJ1-3,-,TRBV9,-,TGTGCCAGCAGCGTAGACCAGGCCAACACCATATATTTT,CASSVDQANTIYF
TRBJ2-2,TRBD1,TRBV9,-,TGTGCCAGCAGCCTCACATCCGGGACAGGTGAAAACACCGGGGAGCTGTTTTTT,CASSLTSGTGENTGELFF
TRBJ2-2,-,TRBV7-2,few,TGTGCCAGCAGCTTAGTAAGGGGTCGCAGTCCCGGGGAGCTGTTTTTT,CASSLVRGRSPGELFF
TRBJ2-2,-,TRBV18,once,TGTGCCAGCTCACCTTCTGGGCAGTTCACCGGGGAGCTGTTTTTT,CASSPSGQFTGELFF
TRBJ2-1,TRBD2,TRBV2,-,TGTGCCAGCAGTGAAGGAACTAGCGGGAGGGGGTTGGATGAGCAGTTCTTC,CASSEGTSGRGLDEQFF
TRBJ1-2,-,TRBV18,-,TGTGCCAGCTCACCAGTCCCAAACTATGGCTACACCTTC,CASSPVPNYGYTF
TRBJ2-5,TRBD1,TRBV7-8,few,TGTGCCAGCAGCGCCGGGACAGGGTACCAAGAGACCCAGTACTTC,CASSAGTGYQETQYF
TRBJ2-1,TRBD2,TRBV5-1,-,TGCGCCAGCCGGGGGACTAGCGGGGGAGGGATCCACAATGAGCAGTTCTTC,CASRGTSGGGIHNEQFF
TRBJ2-1,-,TRBV5-1,-,TGCGCCAGCAGCTTCAAGGGACTCCCAAATGAGCAGTTCTTC,CASSFKGLPNEQFF
TRBJ2-7,TRBD1,TRBV4-2,once,TGTGCCAGCAGCCGTGGACAGGGGTACGAGCAGTACTTC,CASSRGQGYEQYF
TRBJ2-1,-,TRBV5-5,-,TGTGCCAGCAGCTGGACGGTGGAGGGCTACAATGAGCAGTTCTTC,CASSWTVEGYNEQFF
TRBJ1-5,TRBD1,TRBV19,-,TGTGCCAGTAGTATCGGGACAGGGACCTATAATCAGCCCCAGCATTTT,CASSIGTGTYNQPQHF
TRBJ2-7,TRBD1,TRBV5-6,-,TGTGCCAGCAGCTTGCTGGGACAGGGGTCCTCCTACGAGCAGTACTTC,CASSLLGQGSSYEQYF
TRBJ2-7,-,TRBV10-3,-,TGTGCCATCAGTGATTCGGACAGCTACGAGCAGTACTTC,CAISDSDSYEQYF
TRBJ2-5,-,TRBV11-2,-,TGTGCCAGCGCATTGTCGGGGTTCCTGTACTTC,CASALSGFLYF
TRBJ2-5,TRBD1,TRBV11-3,-,TGTGCCAGCAGCTTGGGGACAGGGATAGGGGAGACCCAGTACTTC,CASSLGTGIGETQYF
TRBJ2-5,TRBD2,TRBV5-4,-,TGTGCCAGCAGCTTGGAACTAGCGGGGGGCCTCCGAAAAGAGACCCAGTACTTC,CASSLELAGGLRKETQYF
TRBJ2-1,TRBD2,TRBV4-1,-,TGCGCCAGCAGCCAAGAATGGCTAGCGGGAGGAAACAATGAGCAGTTCTTC,CASSQEWLAGGNNEQFF
TRBJ2-1,TRBD1,TRBV7-7,-,TGTGCCAGCAGCTTGGGACAGAACAATGAGCAGTTCTTC,CASSLGQNNEQFF
TRBJ1-1,-,TRBV11-3,-,TGTGCCAGCAGCTTAATATTTCAGGGCCCCACTGAAGCTTTCTTT,CASSLIFQGPTEAFF
TRBJ1-4,-,TRBV7-8,few,TGTGCCAGCAGCCATCGCCGAGTGGGGGGGGAAAAACTGTTTTTT,CASSHRRVGGEKLFF
TRBJ2-3,TRBD2,TRBV13,-,TGTGCCAGCAGCTGGGGGACTAGCGGGGGACAGGATACGCAGTATTTT,CASSWGTSGGQDTQYF
TRBJ2-7,TRBD2,TRBV4-1,-,TGCGCCAGCAGCCAAGTCACCCTAGCGGGAGCCCACTACGAGCAGTACTTC,CASSQVTLAGAHYEQYF
TRBJ2-1,TRBD1,TRBV14,-,TGTGCCAGCAGCCGTGGGTACGTTGGGACAGAATACAATGAGCAGTTCTTC,CASSRGYVGTEYNEQFF
TRBJ2-7,TRBD1,TRBV7-9,large,TGTGCCAGCAGCCTCCGGGACAGGGTTGGCGAGCAGTACTTC,CASSLRDRVGEQYF
TRBJ2-7,TRBD2,TRBV7-9,-,TGTGCCAGCAGATTAACGGGGGGGCTCGAGCAGTACTTC,CASRLTGGLEQYF
TRBJ2-7,TRBD2,TRBV7-9,-,TGTGCCAGCAGCCCTCGACGGGGGGCCTACGAGCAGTACTTC,CASSPRRGAYEQYF
TRBJ1-2,TRBD1,TRBV27,-,TGTGCCAGCAGTACGGGACAGGGATATGGTGGCTACACCTTC,CASSTGQGYGGYTF
TRBJ2-1,-,TRBV7-7,-,TGTGCCAGCAGCCCGACTAGTCACGGTGAGCAGTTCTTC,CASSPTSHGEQFF
TRBJ1-2,TRBD1,TRBV11-3,-,TGTGCCAGCAGCTTTAGAGGGGGCCTTGGCTACACCTTC,CASSFRGGLGYTF
TRBJ2-7,-,TRBV11-1,-,TGTGCCAGCAGCTTACGGGGAGGCTACGAGCAGTACTTC,CASSLRGGYEQYF
TRBJ1-1,TRBD1,TRBV10-1,-,TGCGCCAGCATGGGGGGGGACAGGGGCGAAACTGAAGCTTTCTTT,CASMGGDRGETEAFF
TRBJ2-1,TRBD2,TRBV6-1,-,TGTGCCACCCTAATGGGGACTATGGGAATCGATGAGCAGTTCTTC,CATLMGTMGIDEQFF
TRBJ2-7,TRBD2,TRBV7-2,-,TGTGCCAGCAGCTTAAGGCCTAGCGGGACCCCCTACGAGCAGTACTTC,CASSLRPSGTPYEQYF
TRBJ2-3,TRBD2,TRBV4-1,-,TGCGCCAGCAGCTATTTCGGGAGGGATAAAGGGGATACGCAGTATTTT,CASSYFGRDKGDTQYF
TRBJ1-1,-,TRBV7-3,-,TGTGCCAGCAGCTTAGGACAGAGGACTGAAGCTTTCTTT,CASSLGQRTEAFF